A single sample is the source of the 31 T cell receptor beta chains below, sequenced in a study of cytomegalovirus exposure and HLA in healthy donors. Here immunoSEQ multiplex PCR was the method, and the copy in TCRdb shows in-frame clones only, minus some. The sample contains under 150,000 clones, just over 90% of which appear only once. Specimen: PBMCs. These receptors all come from a man aged 18 to 30 in good health and CMV-seronegative.

The chain employs TRBV2 and TRBJ1-3, with D unclear. The V end was cut by 0 bases, the J end by 7 bases, with 13 bases between. The length of the CDR3 is 15 residues. Germline values: CDR1 SNHLY, CDR2 FYNNEI. CDR3 sequence (DNA): TGTGCCAGCAGTGAAGCGCTTGCCCCCCGGAACACCATATATTTT. Encoded protein: CASSEALAPRNTIYF.

The chain recombines TRBV10-3 with TRBJ1-2; TRBD1 matches 8 bases. With 8 bases clipped from V and 4 bases from J, the junction kept 18 bases outside the gene matches. Germline V gene sequence: CDR1 ENHRY, CDR2 SYGVKD. This CDR3 has 17 amino acids. CDR3 sequence: CAIFDPARGQEGYGYTF. The CDR3 DNA is TGTGCCATCTTTGATCCGGCCAGGGGGCAGGAAGGCTATGGCTACACCTTC.

V is TRBV5-6 and J is TRBJ2-7; D is perhaps TRBD2 (6 bases). The CDR3 is 11 residues long. Germline V gives CDR1 SGHDT, CDR2 YYEEEE. V gave up 4 bases and J gave up 9 bases, with 11 bases separating them. The CDR3 region has the DNA TGTGCCAGCAGCGCGGGGAAGGTGCAGTACTTC. This sequence encodes CASSAGKVQYF. The variable domain in full, with the rest retrieved from reference TRBV5-6 and TRBJ2-7, is DAGVTQSPTHLIKTRGQQVTLRCSPKSGHDTVSWYQQALGQGPQFIFQYYEEEERQRGNFPDRFSGHQFPNYSSELNVNALLLGDSALYLCASSAGKVQYFGPGTRLTVT.

The chain recombines TRBV18 with TRBJ1-1; the D gene is possibly TRBD1 (6 bases). The V gene lost 3 bases and the J gene lost 5 bases, with 13 bases spanning the gap. Germline values: CDR1 KGHSH, CDR2 LQKENI. The CDR3 extends over 14 amino acids. The CDR3 DNA is TGTGCCAGCTCACCGTCGTGGGGGCGGACTGAAGCTTTCTTT. Its protein is CASSPSWGRTEAFF.

This clone was detected only once. CDR3 bases: TGTGCCAGCAGTCGACTAGCGGGACCCACAGATACGCAGTATTTT. Its protein is CASSRLAGPTDTQYF. The chain carries TRBV2 and TRBJ2-3; 11 bases map to TRBD2. The CDR3 has 15 residues. V dropped 5 bases and J dropped 2; count of bases not matched to a gene: 3. Germline assignment: CDR1 SNHLY and CDR2 FYNNEI. Full variable domain (missing parts from reference TRBV2 and TRBJ2-3): EPEVTQTPSHQVTQMGQEVILRCVPISNHLYFYWYRQILGQKVEFLVSFYNNEISEKSEIFDDQFSVERPDGSNFTLKIRSTKLEDSAMYFCASSRLAGPTDTQYFGPGTRLTVL.

The J gene is TRBJ1-2, the V gene TRBV29-1; possibly TRBD1 for D (6 bases). V was clipped by 4 bases and J by 3 bases, with 24 bases between them. Germline CDR1 is SQVTM and CDR2 is ANQGSEA. This CDR3 has 17 residues. CDR3 sequence (DNA): TGCAGCGTTGGCGGCCTGAAGGACAGCGGAGATGACTATGGCTACACCTTC. Protein: CSVGGLKDSGDDYGYTF.

The rearrangement uses TRBV21-1 and TRBJ2-7; the D call TRBD2 from the table was never checked on the DNA. TRBV21-1 is reported as a pseudogene. The CDR3 is made up of 23 amino acids. CDR3 in amino acids: CASSKLPWGLTSGSLSSGYEQYV. The CDR3 bases are TGTGCCAGCAGCAAACTTCCATGGGGCCTGACTAGCGGGAGTCTTTCGTCTGGTTACGAGCAGTACGTC.

This clone turned up a few times. The CDR3, as DNA: TGTGCCAGCAGCGCTTCTAGCGGGAGGGCCAATGAGCAGTTCTTC. It yields the protein CASSASSGRANEQFF. The rearrangement uses TRBV9 and TRBJ2-1; TRBD2 matches 12 bases. The CDR3 is made up of 15 amino acids. V lost 3 bases, J lost 6 bases, and 4 bases stayed unmatched. Germline CDR1 reads SGDLS; CDR2 reads YYNGEE.

The V and J genes are TRBV2 and TRBJ2-7, with TRBD2 identical over 10 bases. Germline V gives CDR1 SNHLY, CDR2 FYNNEI. The CDR3 totals 14 residues. With V trimmed by 7 bases and J by 9 bases, 12 bases remained unmatched. CDR3 nucleotide sequence: TGTGCCAGCACTGTAAAGGCCGGGACTAGCGCGCAGTACGTC. Amino acids: CASTVKAGTSAQYV.

The rearrangement links TRBV7-3 to TRBJ2-2, with 7 positions matching TRBD1. The ends lost 5 bases at V and 4 bases at J; junction bases unmatched: 4. The CDR3 length is 14 residues. Germline V gene sequence: CDR1 SGHTA, CDR2 FQGTGA. CDR3 sequence reads: CASSRQGGTGELFF. The CDR3 coding sequence is TGTGCCAGCAGCCGACAGGGCGGCACCGGGGAGCTGTTTTTT. The whole variable domain, remainder taken from reference TRBV7-3 and TRBJ2-2, is GAGVSQTPSNKVTEKGKYVELRCDPISGHTALYWYRQSLGQGPEFLIYFQGTGAADDSGLPNDRFFAVRPEGSVSTLKIQRTERGDSAVYLCASSRQGGTGELFFGEGSRLTVL.

The chain is built from TRBV2 and TRBJ1-1; no definite D call. Trimming took 5 bases from V and 3 from J, leaving 10 bases between them. Germline CDR1 and CDR2: SNHLY and FYNNEI. CDR3 length: 13 amino acids. CDR3 bases: TGTGCCAGCAGTACTCATCCGGACACTGAAGCTTTCTTT. Amino acid sequence: CASSTHPDTEAFF.

The chain couples TRBV30 to TRBJ2-3; D not certain. The CDR3 is 15 amino acids. Looked up from germline, CDR1 is GTSNPN and CDR2 is SVGIG (reference sequence). The V and J ends lost 1 base and 8 bases respectively, with 19 bases between them. CDR3 region: CAWSDPTPISGTQYF. The CDR3 DNA is TGTGCCTGGAGTGATCCTACTCCGATCTCTGGTACGCAGTATTTT.

This clone was observed a single time. This chain joins TRBV5-1 and TRBJ2-3; 10 nucleotides match TRBD2. Germline CDR1 and CDR2: SGHRS and YFSETQ. This CDR3 has 16 residues. The J segment lost 4 bases and the V segment lost 5 bases, leaving 10 bases of the junction unmatched. This CDR3 is CASRTLAGAWPDTQYF. CDR3 coding DNA: TGCGCCAGCAGGACCCTAGCGGGGGCCTGGCCAGATACGCAGTATTTT.

This clone was found a few times. The chain links TRBV6-1 to TRBJ1-6; tentatively, D is TRBD1 (5 bases). Germline CDR1 MNHNS, CDR2 SASEGT. Between the trimmed V and J ends, which lost 2 bases and 7 bases, there was a span of 12 bases. CDR3 length: 15 residues. The CDR3 spells CASSEYSRGNSPLHF. CDR3 nucleotides: TGTGCCAGCAGTGAATACTCAAGGGGCAATTCACCCCTCCACTTT.

CDR3 DNA: TGTGCCAGCAACCGACAGGGTTCCTACGAGCAGTACGTC. Translation: CASNRQGSYEQYV. The chain is built from TRBV6-1 and TRBJ2-7, with 7 nucleotides matching TRBD1. The V and J ends lost 7 bases and 1 base, in that order; junction bases with no gene match: 4. Germline-derived CDR1 and CDR2 are MNHNS and SASEGT. This CDR3 comprises 13 residues.

The chain couples TRBV4-2 to TRBJ2-1, with TRBD1 matching 7 bases. The germline gives CDR1 LGHNA, CDR2 YNFKEQ. J gave up 7 bases and V 4 bases, and 7 bases lay outside the gene matches. The CDR3 consists of 14 residues. CDR3 loop: CASSPDRSNNEQFF. CDR3 sequence (DNA): TGTGCCAGCAGCCCGGACAGGAGCAATAATGAGCAGTTCTTC.

The CDR3 loop is CASSSTGGSNQPQHF. The CDR3 coding sequence is TGTGCCAGCAGTTCCACAGGGGGTAGCAATCAGCCCCAGCATTTT. This sequence joins TRBV6-5 and TRBJ1-5; 8 bases align to TRBD1. The CDR3 runs to 15 residues. Losses at the gene ends were 4 bases for V and 0 bases for J; bases not matched to a gene: 2. The germline V gene has CDR1 MNHEY and CDR2 SVGAGI.

This clone was recorded only once. The V gene is TRBV5-1, the J gene TRBJ1-3; tentatively, D is TRBD1 (5 bases). With 4 bases removed from V and 8 bases from J, the gap between germline ends came to 13 bases. CDR1 and CDR2 (germline): SGHRS, YFSETQ. The CDR3 has 13 residues. The DNA of the CDR3 is TGCGCCAGCAGCCCCGTGGGGGGGGACACCATATATTTT. Translating it yields CASSPVGGDTIYF.

The rearrangement joins TRBV5-1 to TRBJ2-2, with TRBD2 matching over 7 bases. Germline loops: CDR1 SGHRS, CDR2 YFSETQ. The trim removed 0 bases at V and 3 bases at J, leaving 5 bases unmatched. The CDR3 sequence is 16 residues long. The CDR3 DNA follows: TGCGCCAGCAGCTTGGGCCCGCGGGGGTACACCGGGGAGCTGTTTTTT. Translating it yields CASSLGPRGYTGELFF.

V and J are TRBV27 and TRBJ1-1; D gene unclear. Germline V gives CDR1 MNHEY, CDR2 SMNVEV (reference sequence). Trimming removed 3 bases at V and 5 bases at J, with 10 bases between. This CDR3 has 13 residues. CDR3 sequence: CASSFWRETEAFF. The CDR3 DNA reads TGTGCCAGCAGTTTTTGGAGAGAGACTGAAGCTTTCTTT.

This chain links TRBV30 with TRBJ2-1; tentatively, D is TRBD2 (6 bases). The V gene lost 7 bases and the J gene lost 0 bases, with 13 bases spanning the gap. Germline CDR1 is GTSNPN and CDR2 is SVGIG (reference sequence). CDR3 length equals 14 residues. Here the CDR3 DNA reads TGTGCCTTTCTACAGGACTACTCCTACAATGAGCAGTTCTTC. It translates to CAFLQDYSYNEQFF.

The chain links TRBV6-5 to TRBJ1-1, with 9 bases fitting TRBD1. The CDR3 runs to 15 residues. Germline trimming cut 5 bases from V and 1 base from J; bases unmatched to any gene: 5. Germline loops: CDR1 MNHEY, CDR2 SVGAGI. The CDR3 is CASSKQGAGNTEAFF. CDR3 nucleotides: TGTGCCAGCAGTAAACAGGGGGCCGGGAACACTGAAGCTTTCTTT.

V gene TRBV5-1 combines with J gene TRBJ2-3; 7 positions match TRBD1. Germline trimming cut 4 bases from V and 6 bases from J; bases unmatched to any gene: 8. The CDR3 runs to 14 residues. The V gene's germline CDR1 is SGHRS and CDR2 YFSETQ. Written as DNA, the CDR3 is TGCGCCAGCAGCCCGACCGCACAGGGGGATACGCAGTATTTT. Its protein product is CASSPTAQGDTQYF.

This clone was counted once. The rearrangement links TRBV5-1 to TRBJ2-5; 7 bases are shared with TRBD2. The CDR3 loop spans 15 amino acids. V was pared by 4 bases and J by 5 bases, with 11 bases of the junction left unmatched. Germline CDR1 and CDR2: SGHRS and YFSETQ. The DNA for the CDR3 is TGCGCCAGCAGCGGCGTGGTAGCGGGCGTGGAGACCCAGTACTTC. This gives the protein CASSGVVAGVETQYF.

CDR3 in amino acids: CSARKDRANYGYTF. As DNA, the CDR3 is TGCAGCGCCCGGAAGGACAGGGCTAACTATGGCTACACCTTC. The V gene is TRBV29-1, the J gene TRBJ1-2; 8 nucleotides line up with TRBD1. The junction had 7 bases not matched to a gene; V was cut back by 7 bases and J by 0 bases. Per germline, CDR1 SQVTM and CDR2 ANQGSEA. The CDR3 totals 14 residues.

This chain connects TRBV28 to TRBJ1-4; D is ambiguous. The CDR3 length is 15 residues. Deletions cut 0 bases from V and 0 bases from J, with 5 bases between. The germline V gene has CDR1 MDHEN and CDR2 SYDVKM. DNA for the CDR3: TGTGCCAGCAGTTTATGGCGGGCAACTAATGAAAAACTGTTTTTT. Translation: CASSLWRATNEKLFF.

Only a few counts were recorded for this clone. V gene TRBV2 combines with J gene TRBJ2-7; 10 bases fit TRBD2. This CDR3 is built from 14 residues. Per the germline V gene, CDR1 is SNHLY and CDR2 is FYNNEI. V lost 10 bases and J lost 1; bases outside the gene matches: 7. CDR3 sequence reads: CAIFASGSSYEQYV. DNA of the CDR3: TGTGCCATCTTCGCTAGCGGGAGTTCCTACGAGCAGTACGTC.

As concerns this clone: The sample carries other DNA sequences with the same CDR3. The chain joins TRBV6-1 to TRBJ2-3, with 12 bases aligning to TRBD2. The CDR3 contains 15 residues. Trimming cost V 2 bases and J 4 bases; bases outside gene matches: 1. Per germline, CDR1 MNHNS and CDR2 SASEGT. CDR3 protein: CASSELAGGPDTQYF. In DNA, the CDR3 is TGTGCCAGCAGTGAACTAGCGGGAGGGCCAGATACGCAGTATTTT.

The chain employs TRBV7-9 and TRBJ2-7; 9 bases map to TRBD2. The germline V gene has CDR1 SEHNR and CDR2 FQNEAQ (reference sequence). V was pared by 8 bases and J by 4 bases, with 6 bases of the junction left unmatched. This CDR3 has 13 residues. The CDR3 is CASRLAGGYEQYV. The CDR3 DNA follows: TGTGCCAGCCGCCTCGCGGGAGGGTACGAGCAGTACGTC.

The V gene is TRBV27, the J gene TRBJ1-3; tentative D call: TRBD1 (6 bases). V was trimmed by 8 bases and J by 0 bases, leaving 20 bases between them. This CDR3 contains 17 residues. Germline CDR1 MNHEY, CDR2 SMNVEV (reference sequence). The DNA for the CDR3 is TGTGCCAGCCGGGAAAGGGGGGGGATTTTCTCTGGAAACACCATATATTTT. The encoded protein is CASRERGGIFSGNTIYF.

This clone was detected once. The CDR3 protein is CASSSGTRAEAFF. In DNA form, the CDR3 reads TGTGCCAGCAGTTCGGGGACAAGAGCTGAAGCTTTCTTT. The genes are TRBV2 and TRBJ1-1; a possible D gene is TRBD1 (6 bases). The germline CDR1 and CDR2 sequences are SNHLY and FYNNEI. This CDR3 comprises 13 residues. The ends were cut back, 5 bases at V and 6 bases at J, with 13 bases in the middle.